The sequence of this TCR beta chain was determined in a study of control samples from healthy donors and cancer patients. This table comes from immunoSEQ multiplex PCR, and its TCRdb copy is limited to in-frame clones, with some not included. The sample lists about 63,000 clones, approximately 85% seen once, with roughly 6% in the top ten. The CDR3 is 14 amino acids. Germline lookup yields CDR1 LNHDA and CDR2 SQIVND (reference sequence). V shed 4 bases, J shed 2 bases, and the junction held 2 bases outside the gene matches. The specimen was blood. The rearrangement links TRBV19 to TRBJ2-7; TRBD2 matches at 10 bases. The TCR sequence derives from a man between 40 and 49 years old in good health. Written as DNA, the CDR3 is TGTGCCAGTAGTAGGACTAGCGGAACCTACGAGCAGTACTTC. It yields the protein CASSRTSGTYEQYF. Complete variable domain (other parts from reference TRBV19 and TRBJ2-7): DGGITQSPKYLFRKEGQNVTLSCEQNLNHDAMYWYRQDPGQGLRLIYYSQIVNDFQKGDIAEGYSVSREKKESFPLTVTSAQKNPTAFYLCASSRTSGTYEQYFGPGTRLTVT.